One sample yielded the 11 T cell receptor beta chains listed below, sequenced in a study of blood T cell repertoires in COVID-19. The repertoire was sequenced with immunoSEQ multiplex PCR; TCRdb's copy has only in-frame clones and lacks some. The sample records hundreds of thousands of clones, 90% being singletons. Source material: peripheral blood. These TCRs come from a woman aged 35 to 49 with COVID-19, enrolled during active disease.

V gene TRBV10-3 combines with J gene TRBJ2-7; weak D call: TRBD2 (6 bases). This CDR3 has 14 amino acids. Germline V lookup: CDR1 ENHRY, CDR2 SYGVKD. V shed 10 bases and J shed 6 bases, with 22 bases lying between them. Here the CDR3 DNA reads TGTGCCACCCACCGGGGGTACTCGTTATCCGAGCAGTACTTC. Its protein product is CATHRGYSLSEQYF.

The gene calls are TRBV5-1 and TRBJ2-5; D gene ambiguous. V was shortened by 4 bases and J by 0 bases, with 4 bases between the two germline ends. This CDR3 spans 12 amino acids. CDR1 and CDR2 (germline): SGHRS, YFSETQ. The DNA of the CDR3 is TGCGCCAGCAGCCGTGACCAAGAGACCCAGTACTTC. It specifies CASSRDQETQYF.

V gene TRBV20-1 combines with J gene TRBJ1-3; D is unclear. This CDR3 region has 11 residues. Germline V gene data show CDR1 as DFQATT and CDR2 as SNEGSKA (reference sequence). The V end was cut by 6 bases, the J end by 1 base, with 4 bases between. Here the CDR3 DNA reads TGCAGTGCGGCATCTGGAAACACCATATATTTT. It encodes CSAASGNTIYF.

The chain couples TRBV30 to TRBJ1-2; D call uncertain. V was clipped by 3 bases and J by 6 bases, with 8 bases between them. This CDR3 comprises 11 residues. CDR1 and CDR2 (germline): GTSNPN, SVGIG (reference sequence). The CDR3 nucleotides are TGTGCCTGGAGAGACGGGAATGGCTACACCTTC. As protein: CAWRDGNGYTF.

V is TRBV30 and J is TRBJ1-2, with no clear D. Trimming shortened V by 7 bases and J by 4 bases, and 7 bases separated the two germline ends. Per germline, CDR1 GTSNPN and CDR2 SVGIG (reference sequence). The CDR3 is 10 amino acids. The DNA for the CDR3 is TGTGCCTTGGGCGTCTATGGCTACACCTTC. Encoded protein: CALGVYGYTF.

The chain joins TRBV10-3 to TRBJ1-3; TRBD1 agrees at 9 bases. CDR3 length equals 14 residues. V lost 8 bases, J lost 4 bases, and 6 bases stayed unmatched. From germline, CDR1 is ENHRY and CDR2 SYGVKD. The DNA of the CDR3 is TGTGCCATCCAGGGGACAGGGAACGGAAACACCATATATTTT. As protein: CAIQGTGNGNTIYF.

This CDR3 reads CASRLGTGDSDTQYF. CDR3 DNA: TGTGCCAGCAGGCTCGGGACAGGGGATTCAGATACGCAGTATTTT. The chain is built from TRBV6-5 and TRBJ2-3; 10 nucleotides align to TRBD1. The V and J ends lost 6 bases and 4 bases, in that order; junction bases with no gene match: 7. This CDR3 contains 15 residues. Germline CDR1 reads MNHEY; CDR2 reads SVGAGI.

This clone appeared once. This chain links TRBV6-5 with TRBJ2-1; possible D gene TRBD1, 6 bases. Germline-derived CDR1 and CDR2 are MNHEY and SVGAGI. Trimming cost V 2 bases and J 3 bases, with 14 bases left between them. The CDR3 extends over 16 amino acids. The chain's CDR3 is CASSYSVGRGYNEQFF. CDR3 nucleotide sequence: TGTGCCAGCAGTTACAGTGTTGGCAGGGGCTACAATGAGCAGTTCTTC.

In the case of this clone: This sample includes further DNA sequences coding for the same CDR3. V usage is TRBV6-5 and J usage is TRBJ1-3; 8 bases map to TRBD1. CDR1 MNHEY and CDR2 SVGAGI come from the germline V gene. V was pared by 3 bases and J by 4 bases, with 5 bases of the junction left unmatched. This CDR3 is built from 15 residues. As DNA, the CDR3 is TGTGCCAGCAGTTATCAGGGGGCGCCGGGAAACACCATATATTTT. Protein product: CASSYQGAPGNTIYF.

The J gene is TRBJ1-2, the V gene TRBV7-8; no clear D gene. The V gene lost 5 bases and the J gene lost 4 bases, with 8 bases spanning the gap. CDR1 and CDR2 from the germline V gene are SGHVS and FQNEAQ. The CDR3 has 12 amino acids. The CDR3 here is CASSLSVYGYTF. In DNA form, the CDR3 reads TGTGCCAGCAGCCTCTCAGTCTATGGCTACACCTTC.

The chain is built from TRBV29-1 and TRBJ2-3, with D perhaps TRBD2 (5 bases). CDR3 length: 14 residues. Germline V gives CDR1 SQVTM, CDR2 ANQGSEA. The germline V and J ends were trimmed by 5 bases and 2 bases, with 14 bases remaining between them. In DNA form, the CDR3 reads TGCAGCGTTCCCCGGGGTGGAATCACAGATACGCAGTATTTT. This sequence encodes CSVPRGGITDTQYF.